Presented here are 4 T cell receptor beta chains from one specimen sequenced in a study of cytomegalovirus exposure and HLA in healthy donors. Only in-frame clones appear in the TCRdb table, and some are missing; sequencing was by immunoSEQ multiplex PCR. The sample lists some 76,000 clones, about 95% occurring once. Input material: PBMCs. All receptors come from a woman aged 18-29 years in good health and CMV-seronegative.

The rearrangement joins TRBV28 to TRBJ2-7; TRBD1 agrees at 7 bases. The V gene's germline CDR1 is MDHEN and CDR2 SYDVKM. The CDR3 has 13 amino acids. J gave up 5 bases and V 7 bases, and 8 bases lay outside the gene matches. Here the CDR3 reads CASTETGWHEQYF. The CDR3 DNA sequence: TGTGCCAGCACCGAGACAGGGTGGCACGAGCAGTACTTC.

The genes are TRBV10-3 and TRBJ2-5; 14 positions match TRBD2. This CDR3 contains 15 residues. Per germline, CDR1 ENHRY and CDR2 SYGVKD. V lost 6 bases and J lost 5; bases outside the gene matches: 5. In DNA form, the CDR3 reads TGTGCCATCAGAGGACTAGCGGGGGGCGTCGAGACCCAGTACTTC. It translates to CAIRGLAGGVETQYF.

The chain links TRBV5-1 to TRBJ2-7; D not certain. CDR3 length equals 11 residues. Germline lookup yields CDR1 SGHRS and CDR2 YFSETQ. Trimming stripped 3 bases from V and 1 base from J, with 2 bases between. The CDR3 sequence: CASSSSYEQYF. The CDR3 DNA sequence: TGCGCCAGCAGCTCTTCCTACGAGCAGTACTTC.

The V call is TRBV6-1, the J call TRBJ1-1; 8 nucleotides align to TRBD1. Germline V gene data show CDR1 as MNHNS and CDR2 as SASEGT. The CDR3 runs to 14 residues. Germline trimming cut 6 bases from V and 4 bases from J; bases unmatched to any gene: 7. DNA of the CDR3: TGTGCCAGCAGCCCCAGGACAGGGCGCACTGAAGCTTTCTTT. Amino acid sequence: CASSPRTGRTEAFF.